These 12 T cell receptor beta chains share one sample of origin, sequenced in a study of cytomegalovirus exposure and HLA in healthy donors. The PCR ran on 60 Vbeta and 13 Jbeta primers. The repertoire was sequenced with immunoSEQ multiplex PCR; TCRdb's copy has only in-frame clones and lacks some. The data hold some 130,000 clones, with roughly 60% observed a single time. Sequenced input: PBMCs. The receptors come from a man aged 40-55 years in good health and CMV-seropositive.

The chain carries TRBV6-5 and TRBJ2-7; 8 positions match TRBD2. Germline V gene sequence: CDR1 MNHEY, CDR2 SVGAGI. The CDR3 is 14 amino acids. V dropped 2 bases and J dropped 5; count of bases not matched to a gene: 5. The DNA for the CDR3 is TGTGCCAGCAGTTACCGCAGCGGGAGCGACGAGCAGTACTTC. It translates to CASSYRSGSDEQYF.

The rearrangement uses TRBV7-9 and TRBJ2-2; D unresolved. Germline V gene lookup returns CDR1 SEHNR and CDR2 FQNEAQ (reference sequence). The CDR3 runs 13 residues. Trimming stripped 1 base from V and 7 bases from J, with 7 bases between. The CDR3 sequence is CASSLETYGELFF. CDR3 coding DNA: TGTGCCAGCAGCTTAGAGACTTACGGGGAGCTGTTTTTT.

V gene TRBV5-1 combines with J gene TRBJ1-5; TRBD1 matches 9 bases. The CDR3 runs 14 residues. Germline V CDR1 and CDR2: SGHRS, YFSETQ. J gave up 9 bases and V 0 bases, and 4 bases lay outside the gene matches. The CDR3 nucleotides are TGCGCCAGCAGCTTGGAGGGACAGGGTACGCCCCAGCATTTT. Protein sequence: CASSLEGQGTPQHF.

This clone came up many times. V usage is TRBV13 and J usage is TRBJ2-1, with 11 positions matching TRBD2. The CDR3 totals 16 residues. After removal of 4 bases from V and 3 bases from J, the junction contained 5 bases not matched to a gene. The germline CDR1 and CDR2 sequences are PRHDT and FYEKMQ (reference sequence). Here the CDR3 DNA reads TGTGCCAGCAGCTCTATGACTAGCGGGGTCTACAATGAGCAGTTCTTC. Translation: CASSSMTSGVYNEQFF.

This clone was seen a few times. V and J are TRBV5-5 and TRBJ1-1, with a tentative D call TRBD1 (5 bases). The CDR3 consists of 13 residues. Trimming stripped 2 bases from V and 2 bases from J, with 7 bases between. Looked up from germline, CDR1 is SGHKS and CDR2 is YYEKEE (reference sequence). The CDR3 DNA follows: TGTGCCAGCAGCTTAGGGACTAACACTGAAGCTTTCTTT. Encoded protein: CASSLGTNTEAFF. Supplemented by reference TRBV5-5 and TRBJ1-1, the full variable domain reads DAGVTQSPTHLIKTRGQQVTLRCSPISGHKSVSWYQQVLGQGPQFIFQYYEKEERGRGNFPDRFSARQFPNYSSELNVNALLLGDSALYLCASSLGTNTEAFFGQGTRLTVV.

The V call is TRBV19, the J call TRBJ1-2; D may be TRBD1 (6 bases). The CDR3 sequence is 16 residues long. V lost 6 bases to trimming and J lost 0 bases, with 17 bases between them. Germline CDR1 LNHDA, CDR2 SQIVND (reference sequence). The CDR3, as DNA: TGTGCCAGTAGCCAGGACAGATTTTTAGCTAACTATGGCTACACCTTC. It yields the protein CASSQDRFLANYGYTF.

This chain uses TRBV5-8 with TRBJ2-5, with D uncertain. The CDR3 covers 14 residues. Trimming took off 5 bases at V and 4 bases at J, with 15 bases between the two ends. The germline V gene encodes CDR1 SGHTS and CDR2 YDEGEE. CDR3 loop: CASRTPGLGETQYF. CDR3 bases: TGTGCCAGCAGAACCCCGGGTCTTGGAGAGACCCAGTACTTC.

The chain uses TRBV6-4 and TRBJ2-5; no clear D. Trimming left V 0 bases short and J 3 bases short, with 5 bases between. The CDR3 has 13 residues. Per germline, CDR1 MRHNA and CDR2 SNTAGT. The DNA for the CDR3 is TGTGCCAGCAGTGACTCTAGAAAAGAGACCCAGTACTTC. Protein: CASSDSRKETQYF.

The chain couples TRBV28 to TRBJ1-2; D is unclear. CDR3 length: 13 amino acids. Germline loops: CDR1 MDHEN, CDR2 SYDVKM. Trimming removed 2 bases from V and 4 bases from J, with 8 bases in between. The CDR3 DNA follows: TGTGCCAGCAGTTTAGAGCGGACCTATGGCTACACCTTC. Translating it yields CASSLERTYGYTF.

This chain joins TRBV7-8 and TRBJ2-5; the match to TRBD1 covers 7 bases. J lost 1 base, V lost 5 bases, and 4 bases had no gene match. Germline CDR1 SGHVS, CDR2 FQNEAQ. This CDR3 spans 14 amino acids. The CDR3, as DNA: TGTGCCAGCAGCGCGACAGGGTTCCAAGAGACCCAGTACTTC. Its protein is CASSATGFQETQYF. The variable domain in full, completed from reference TRBV7-8 and TRBJ2-5, reads GAGVSQSPRYKVAKRGQDVALRCDPISGHVSLFWYQQALGQGPEFLTYFQNEAQLDKSGLPSDRFFAERPEGSVSTLKIQRTQQEDSAVYLCASSATGFQETQYFGPGTRLLVL.

The chain recombines TRBV19 with TRBJ2-1, with D possibly TRBD1 on 6 matching bases. Germline assignment: CDR1 LNHDA and CDR2 SQIVND (reference sequence). The CDR3 totals 16 residues. V was shortened by 2 bases and J by 5 bases, with 16 bases between the two germline ends. The CDR3 coding sequence is TGTGCCAGTAGTATATTCCACGGGACAATAAACAATGAGCAGTTCTTC. Protein product: CASSIFHGTINNEQFF.

The V and J genes are TRBV9 and TRBJ2-3, with TRBD2 matching over 7 bases. Germline V gene sequence: CDR1 SGDLS, CDR2 YYNGEE. With 4 bases clipped from V and 5 bases from J, the junction kept 10 bases outside the gene matches. This CDR3 spans 15 amino acids. CDR3 coding DNA: TGTGCCAGCAGCCCCCAGTGGGGGGGTGGAGATACGCAGTATTTT. Protein sequence: CASSPQWGGGDTQYF.